Below, 5 T cell receptor beta chains from the same sample are listed, as sequenced in a study of T cells in localized non-small cell lung cancer. The repertoire was sequenced with immunoSEQ multiplex PCR; TCRdb's copy has only in-frame clones and lacks some. The data hold fewer than 10,000 clones, with 35% to 45% observed a single time. The sequencing here drew on lymph node tissue, taken before any cancer treatment. These receptors all come from a woman aged 35-70 years with stage I lung adenocarcinoma.

The CDR3 DNA reads TGTGCCAGCTCACTGTTCAGTGGAGAGACCCAGTACTTC. Its protein is CASSLFSGETQYF. The chain has TRBV18 and TRBJ2-5, with D uncertain. V lost 4 bases to trimming and J lost 4 bases, with 10 bases between them. The CDR3 spans 13 residues. Germline V gene data show CDR1 as KGHSH and CDR2 as LQKENI.

In this sample, this clone turned up a few times. V and J are TRBV4-1 and TRBJ1-2; 7 bases line up with TRBD1. The trim removed 0 bases at V and 8 bases at J, leaving 9 bases unmatched. This CDR3 has 15 amino acids. Germline V gene lookup returns CDR1 MGHRA and CDR2 YSYEKL. CDR3 in amino acids: CASSQDRGGAGGYTF. Written as DNA, the CDR3 is TGCGCCAGCAGCCAAGATCGAGGGGGCGCGGGCGGCTACACCTTC.

The chain recombines TRBV9 with TRBJ2-3; D call uncertain. Trimming stripped 3 bases from V and 6 bases from J, with 8 bases between. The CDR3 covers 12 residues. Germline V lookup: CDR1 SGDLS, CDR2 YYNGEE. This CDR3 reads CASSAAGDTQYF. The CDR3 region has the DNA TGTGCCAGCAGCGCGGCCGGGGATACGCAGTATTTT.

J is TRBJ1-1 and V is TRBV6-8; D not resolved. Looked up from germline, CDR1 is MNHGY and CDR2 is SAAAGT. The CDR3 is 13 amino acids. V gave up 1 base and J gave up 2 bases, with 5 bases separating them. In nucleotides, the CDR3 is TGTGCCAGCAGTTACTTGGCAAACACTGAAGCTTTCTTT. Residues: CASSYLANTEAFF.

This sequence joins TRBV14 and TRBJ1-1; 7 bases agree with TRBD1. The CDR3 consists of 15 residues. Germline values: CDR1 SGHDN, CDR2 FVKESK. With 3 bases clipped from V and 5 bases from J, the junction kept 9 bases outside the gene matches. The CDR3 coding sequence is TGTGCCAGCAGCCACAGGCAGGGGGGGATGACTGAAGCTTTCTTT. Protein product: CASSHRQGGMTEAFF.